What follows are 10 T cell receptor beta chains derived from one specimen sequenced in a study of lymphopenia after photon versus proton radiotherapy. Libraries were prepared by immunoSEQ multiplex PCR; TCRdb keeps only in-frame clonotypes and omits some of them. The table lists roughly 40,000 clones, over 75% of them singletons. The starting material was peripheral blood, obtained from a patient treated with proton-based radiotherapy. These receptors were collected from a woman in her 70s with pancreatic cancer.

The sample holds a few counts of this clone. V is TRBV7-9 and J is TRBJ2-7, with a possible D match to TRBD2 (5 bases). V lost 0 bases to trimming and J lost 1 base, with 13 bases between them. This CDR3 has 16 residues. Germline-derived CDR1 and CDR2 are SEHNR and FQNEAQ (reference sequence). CDR3 residues: CASSLASGKGSYEQYF. CDR3 nucleotide sequence: TGTGCCAGCAGCTTAGCCAGCGGAAAAGGGTCCTACGAGCAGTACTTC.

The V and J genes are TRBV7-3 and TRBJ2-1; 7 bases fit TRBD2. Looked up from germline, CDR1 is SGHTA and CDR2 is FQGTGA. V dropped 5 bases and J dropped 0; count of bases not matched to a gene: 4. The CDR3 runs to 15 residues. The CDR3 region is CASSRGGDSYNEQFF. Written as DNA, the CDR3 is TGTGCCAGCAGCCGCGGGGGAGACTCCTACAATGAGCAGTTCTTC.

V gene TRBV7-2 combines with J gene TRBJ2-7, with 8 positions matching TRBD2. J gave up 3 bases and V 7 bases, and 17 bases lay outside the gene matches. CDR1 and CDR2 from the germline V gene are SGHTA and FQGNSA. This CDR3 comprises 17 residues. CDR3 residues: CASTQGRLSGSFYEQYF. CDR3 DNA: TGTGCCAGCACCCAAGGACGACTAAGCGGGAGTTTCTACGAGCAGTACTTC.

The chain joins TRBV6-6 to TRBJ1-1, with a possible D match to TRBD1 (5 bases). The CDR3 consists of 13 residues. V was trimmed by 7 bases and J by 3 bases, leaving 12 bases between them. Germline V gene data show CDR1 as MNHNY and CDR2 as SVGAGI (reference sequence). The CDR3 protein is CASNPVRDTEAFF. The DNA for the CDR3 is TGTGCCAGCAATCCTGTCAGGGACACTGAAGCTTTCTTT.

The V call is TRBV7-2, the J call TRBJ2-7, with 10 bases matching TRBD2. The V and J ends lost 0 bases and 2 bases, in that order; junction bases with no gene match: 4. The CDR3 runs 16 residues. Per the germline V gene, CDR1 is SGHTA and CDR2 is FQGNSA. The CDR3 reads CASSLAGSGRAYEQYF. In nucleotides, the CDR3 is TGTGCCAGCAGCTTAGCCGGGAGCGGGAGGGCCTACGAGCAGTACTTC.

The chain carries TRBV5-4 and TRBJ1-6; 11 bases align to TRBD1. The CDR3 has 15 residues. CDR1 is SGHNT, CDR2 YYREEE, per germline (reference sequence). V dropped 3 bases and J dropped 7; count of bases not matched to a gene: 3. The CDR3 DNA follows: TGTGCCAGCAGCTCCGGGACAGGGGGGAATTCACCCCTCCACTTT. Translation gives CASSSGTGGNSPLHF.

This clone came up a few times. An end of the junction differs from the germline gene, which may be a read error. The chain is built from TRBV5-1 and TRBJ2-7; D tentatively fits TRBD1 or TRBD2 (5 bases each). There are 13 residues in the CDR3. CDR1 SGHRS and CDR2 YFSETQ come from the germline V gene. CDR3 DNA sequence: TGCGCCAGCAGCTTGGAGCACAGCCAAGAGGGGAACTTC. It encodes CASSLEHSQEGNF.

V and J are TRBV28 and TRBJ2-2, with 9 bases identical to TRBD1. The CDR3 is 14 amino acids. From germline, CDR1 is MDHEN and CDR2 SYDVKM. The V gene end was trimmed by 10 bases and the J gene end by 5 bases; junction bases not matched to a gene: 8. This CDR3 is CAIPQGARTGELFF. For the CDR3, the DNA is TGTGCCATACCACAGGGGGCGCGTACCGGGGAGCTGTTTTTT.

The V call is TRBV19, the J call TRBJ2-7; a weak D match, TRBD1 (5 bases). The CDR3 is 14 amino acids. Deletions cut 10 bases from V and 0 bases from J, with 16 bases between. Germline V gene lookup returns CDR1 LNHDA and CDR2 SQIVND (reference sequence). CDR3 sequence reads: CATKTGTNSYEQYF. CDR3 DNA sequence: TGTGCCACCAAAACAGGAACCAACTCCTACGAGCAGTACTTC.

The chain carries TRBV28 and TRBJ2-1, with 10 bases that match TRBD2. V gave up 4 bases and J gave up 4 bases; unmatched junction bases: 13. The CDR3 is 18 residues long. In germline, CDR1 is MDHEN, CDR2 SYDVKM. The CDR3 is CASSSASGRAVGYNEQFF. The CDR3 DNA sequence: TGTGCCAGCAGTTCCGCTAGCGGGAGAGCCGTCGGGTACAATGAGCAGTTCTTC.